This TCR beta chain was observed in a study of vaccination and CD4 T cells after COVID-19. Sample treatment: roughly 10-day PBMC culture with coronavirus spike peptide pools or control peptides (ViraFEST assay). Findings and caveats of the study: Only after vaccination were a median 86.3% of convalescents' reactive clones seen.

The junction had 1 base not matched to a gene; V was cut back by 1 base and J by 9 bases. The CDR3 totals 14 residues. Concerning this clonotype itself: Antigen specificity is unknown.

The Oncomine TCR Beta short-read assay was applied to DNA of cultured CD4+ T cells. TCRdb processed the PCR reads anew with MiXCR; each CDR3 protein has one entry. The sample shows about 20,000 distinct CDR3 sequences, roughly 50% of them seen only once. V gene TRBV12-3 or TRBV12-4 combines with J gene TRBJ1-6; 9 bases line up with TRBD1. The sample here was CD4+ T cells from blood, cultured in vitro, taken after SARS-CoV-2 vaccination. The receptor's source is a human donor who had recovered from COVID-19. CDR3 sequence reads: CASSLGTGASPLHF. The CDR3 DNA is TGTGCCAGCAGTTTAGGGACAGGGGCTTCACCCCTCCACTTT.